A selection of T cell receptor beta chains follows, all from one sample in a study. TCRdb processed the 5' RACE reads anew with MiXCR; each CDR3 protein has one entry. The profile shows about 40,000 distinct CDR3 sequences, under 20% of them singletons. The specimen was naive CD4+ T cells sorted from a lymph node. These TCRs come from a female donor with breast cancer. CDR3s include the opening cysteine and the closing phenylalanine or tryptophan. D genes are given only for firm matches. Size is omitted from some rows. Given values are once, few, many or a class for expanded clones.

-	TRBV7-2	-	TRBJ1-2	TGTGCCAGCAGCTTACCGGGGGGGGTTAACTATGGCTACACCTTC	CASSLPGGVNYGYTF
few	TRBV4-3	-	TRBJ1-5	TGCGCCAGCAGCTACAGGGCCAATAGCAATCAGCCCCAGCATTTT	CASSYRANSNQPQHF
many	TRBV7-9	-	TRBJ2-5	TGTGCCAGCAGCCCAGGGGTTTGGGGAGCCCAAGAGACCCAGTACTTC	CASSPGVWGAQETQYF
-	TRBV12-3/TRBV12-4	-	TRBJ2-7	TGTGCCAGCAGCCCAGAGACAGTGGGCTACGAGCAGTACTTC	CASSPETVGYEQYF
many	TRBV12-3/TRBV12-4	TRBD2	TRBJ2-1	TGTGCCAGCAGTTTGACGGCGGGAGTAAGTAGTGAGCAGTTCTTC	CASSLTAGVSSEQFF
-	TRBV6-2/TRBV6-3	-	TRBJ2-5	TGTGCCAGCAGTGGGGGACCGAGAGAGACCCAGTACTTC	CASSGGPRETQYF
many	TRBV20-1	-	TRBJ2-5	TGCAGTGCTAGAGCGAGGGACGGGACCCAGTACTTC	CSARARDGTQYF
many	TRBV20-1	TRBD1	TRBJ2-7	TGCAGTGCGAAGACAGGGGGCCACGAGCAGTACTTC	CSAKTGGHEQYF
few	TRBV28	-	TRBJ1-6	TGTGCCAGCAGCCGCGGACAGAGTTCACCCCTCCACTTT	CASSRGQSSPLHF
few	TRBV30	TRBD1	TRBJ2-3	TGTGCCAGGGACAGGGGGACCGCAGATACGCAGTATTTT	CARDRGTADTQYF
few	TRBV7-8	TRBD1	TRBJ1-1	TGTGCCAGCAGGAGGGGGCTGAACACTGAAGCTTTCTTT	CASRRGLNTEAFF
-	TRBV11-2	-	TRBJ1-2	TGTGCCAGCAGCTTAGAGAGACTAGCTAACTATGGCTACACCTTC	CASSLERLANYGYTF
-	TRBV20-1	TRBD1	TRBJ2-7	TGCAGTGCTAGACCCACCGGGACAGGAACTTACGGGCAGTACTTC	CSARPTGTGTYGQYF
many	TRBV20-1	TRBD2	TRBJ2-5	TGCAGTGCTCCGCCTAGCGGGAGGCTAGAGACCCAGTACTTC	CSAPPSGRLETQYF
-	TRBV20-1	TRBD1	TRBJ2-3	TGCAGTGCTAGCTATTCCGGGACAGGGGGCCCAGATACGCAGTATTTT	CSASYSGTGGPDTQYF
few	TRBV20-1	TRBD2	TRBJ2-6	TGCAGTGCTAGTGGGGGGGCTGGGGCCAACGTCCTGACTTTC	CSASGGAGANVLTF
-	TRBV7-9	TRBD2	TRBJ2-1	TGTGCCAGCAGCGAGGGGACTAGCGGGAGACTTGAGCAGTTCTTC	CASSEGTSGRLEQFF
many	TRBV20-1	-	TRBJ2-7	TGCAGTGCTAGCGACCTACGGAGCGGTGAAGGGGTAGAGCAGTACTTC	CSASDLRSGEGVEQYF
many	TRBV6-5	-	TRBJ1-1	TGTGCCAGCCGGGACACGGGGAACACTGAAGCTTTCTTT	CASRDTGNTEAFF
-	TRBV7-8	-	TRBJ2-2	TGTGCCAGCAGCTTATTCGGTGGAGGGTTCTCCGGGGAGCTGTTTTTT	CASSLFGGGFSGELFF
few	TRBV12-3/TRBV12-4	-	TRBJ1-2	TGTGCCAGCATCCCTTCCACAGGGCCGGGAGGCTACACCTTC	CASIPSTGPGGYTF
few	TRBV5-5	TRBD1	TRBJ2-3	TGTGCCAGCAGCGCCGGGACAGGGGGCATGACAGATACGCAGTATTTT	CASSAGTGGMTDTQYF
few	TRBV20-1	TRBD2	TRBJ2-7	TGCAGTGTAACTAGCGGGGACAGCTCCTACGAGCAGTACTTC	CSVTSGDSSYEQYF
-	TRBV18	-	TRBJ1-1	TGTGCCAGCTCAGCGTCAGGGGTAAGGGTTACGGGCACTGAAGCTTTCTTT	CASSASGVRVTGTEAFF
many	TRBV12-3/TRBV12-4	-	TRBJ2-1	TGTGCCAGCAGCCTAACTCAGAATGAGCAGTTCTTC	CASSLTQNEQFF
many	TRBV20-1	TRBD1	TRBJ2-1	TGCAGTGCTAGATCGACGGACAGGGGGCAGGTATATGAGCAGTTCTTC	CSARSTDRGQVYEQFF
-	TRBV11-3	-	TRBJ2-1	TGTGCCAGCAGCTTAGGAGGAGAGGGCAATGAGCAGTTCTTC	CASSLGGEGNEQFF
few	TRBV3-1	-	TRBJ2-1	TGTGCCAGCAGCCAAGCCATTGAGCAGTTCTTC	CASSQAIEQFF
many	TRBV6-2/TRBV6-3	-	TRBJ2-3	TGTGCCAGCAGTTACGAGGGAGCGGGCACAGATACGCAGTATTTT	CASSYEGAGTDTQYF
many	TRBV11-2	-	TRBJ1-1	TGTGCCAGCAGCCTCGTTATGAACACTGAAGCTTTCTTT	CASSLVMNTEAFF
few	TRBV7-9	-	TRBJ1-1	TGTGCCAGTGGGGCGACGGACACTGAAGCTTTCTTT	CASGATDTEAFF
many	TRBV29-1	TRBD1	TRBJ2-7	TGCAGCGTCGTACGACGGGACAGCTACGAGCAGTACTTC	CSVVRRDSYEQYF
-	TRBV5-1	-	TRBJ1-1	TGCGCCAGCACCCCCGGGACGTCGACTGAAGCTTTCTTT	CASTPGTSTEAFF
few	TRBV7-8	-	TRBJ2-7	TGTGCCAGCAGCTTAGTACGAGGTCCGGGCATCATCGAGCAGTACTTC	CASSLVRGPGIIEQYF
-	TRBV20-1	TRBD2	TRBJ2-1	TGCAGTGCGAAGACTAGCGGGAGGGCTTACTCCTACAATGAGCAGTTCTTC	CSAKTSGRAYSYNEQFF
-	TRBV20-1	-	TRBJ1-2	TGCAGTGCTAGAGTTATTACTAGGACAGCCTATGGCTACACCTTC	CSARVITRTAYGYTF
-	TRBV5-1	TRBD2	TRBJ2-1	TGCGCCAGCAGCTTGGCCCCACTAGCGGGTAACAATGAGCAGTTCTTC	CASSLAPLAGNNEQFF
many	TRBV29-1	TRBD1	TRBJ1-2	TGCAGCGTCGATAACCGGGACAGGCGCAACTATGGCTACACCTTC	CSVDNRDRRNYGYTF
-	TRBV5-5	-	TRBJ1-2	TGTGCCAGCAGCTTGGGCGCACTCTCCTATGGCTACACCTTC	CASSLGALSYGYTF
many	TRBV30	-	TRBJ1-2	TGTGCCTGGAACCGTATAGCCTTCTATGGCTACACCTTC	CAWNRIAFYGYTF
-	TRBV7-2	-	TRBJ2-2	TGTGCCAGCAGCTTAAGCTCGAACACCGGGGAGCTGTTTTTT	CASSLSSNTGELFF
-	TRBV25-1	-	TRBJ1-2	TGTGTCAGCAGTGAATATGACTATGGCTACACCTTC	CVSSEYDYGYTF
many	TRBV6-5	TRBD1	TRBJ1-1	TGTGCCAGCAGTTACTCGGGGTACCGGACAGGGAAAAGGACTGAAGCTTTCTTT	CASSYSGYRTGKRTEAFF
-	TRBV5-1	-	TRBJ2-5	TGCGCCAGCAAACCTTCGACACAGCAAGAGACCCAGTACTTC	CASKPSTQQETQYF
many	TRBV6-1	-	TRBJ1-1	TGTGCCAGCAGGGACAGAGACTTCACTGAAGCTTTCTTT	CASRDRDFTEAFF
-	TRBV11-3	-	TRBJ1-4	TGCGCCAGCAGCCCGACCGGGACACCGAATGAAAAACTGTTTTTT	CASSPTGTPNEKLFF
many	TRBV6-5	-	TRBJ1-6	TGTGCCAGCAGGGGCCGGACAGCTTATAATTCACCCCTCCACTTT	CASRGRTAYNSPLHF
few	TRBV5-1	-	TRBJ2-5	TGCGCCAGCAGCCTGAAGGGGGACCTAGGGGGTCAAGAGACCCAGTACTTC	CASSLKGDLGGQETQYF
few	TRBV10-3	-	TRBJ2-7	TGTGCCACTCAGGACAAACCCTACGAGCAGTACTTC	CATQDKPYEQYF
many	TRBV6-5	-	TRBJ2-5	TGTGCCAGCAGGGGATACAGGGACCAAGAGACCCAGTACTTC	CASRGYRDQETQYF